These T cell receptor beta chains were read from a single sample in a study of blood T cell repertoires in COVID-19. Produced via immunoSEQ multiplex PCR; TCRdb's table is partial and in-frame only. The sample shows about 160,000 clones, over 65% of them seen only once. The source material was peripheral blood. The receptors were sampled from a man aged 60-69 years with acute or convalescent COVID-19. The CDR3 runs from the conserved cysteine through the conserved F or W. A D gene is named only where the DNA matches it firmly. Not every row has a clone size; where given, it reads once, few, many or a size class.

size: .; V: TRBV14; D: .; J: TRBJ1-3; CDR3: CASSQDGAVVSGNTIYF; DNA: TGTGCCAGCAGCCAAGATGGGGCAGTAGTTTCTGGAAACACCATATATTTT
size: .; V: TRBV3-1/TRBV3-2; D: .; J: TRBJ1-1; CDR3: CASSRLGSEAFF; DNA: TGTGCCAGCAGCCGCCTAGGGAGTGAGGCTTTCTTT
size: .; V: TRBV2; D: TRBD1; J: TRBJ1-6; CDR3: CASSRDSLTNSPLHF; DNA: TGTGCCAGCAGTCGGGACAGCCTAACTAATTCACCCCTCCACTTT
size: .; V: TRBV19; D: TRBD1; J: TRBJ2-6; CDR3: CASSSGQGLSGANVLTF; DNA: TGTGCCAGTAGTAGCGGACAGGGCCTGTCTGGGGCCAACGTCCTGACTTTC
size: .; V: TRBV11-2; D: .; J: TRBJ1-3; CDR3: CASSLDMAGRNTIYF; DNA: TGTGCCAGCAGCTTAGATATGGCCGGGAGAAACACCATATATTTT
size: .; V: TRBV6-1; D: .; J: TRBJ1-4; CDR3: CASSESARGKLFF; DNA: TGTGCCAGCAGTGAATCGGCGCGGGGAAAACTGTTTTTT
size: .; V: TRBV4-2; D: TRBD2; J: TRBJ2-1; CDR3: CASSQDRSGGANEQFF; DNA: TGTGCCAGCAGCCAAGATAGAAGCGGGGGCGCAAATGAGCAGTTCTTC
size: .; V: TRBV11-3; D: .; J: TRBJ2-5; CDR3: CASSGGNQETQYF; DNA: TGTGCCAGCAGCGGCGGAAACCAAGAGACCCAGTACTTC
size: .; V: TRBV11-2; D: .; J: TRBJ1-1; CDR3: CASSLNSRGTEAFF; DNA: TGTGCCAGCAGCTTAAATAGCAGGGGAACTGAAGCTTTCTTT
size: .; V: TRBV7-2; D: TRBD1; J: TRBJ1-2; CDR3: CASKPGDRENYGYTF; DNA: TGTGCCAGCAAACCGGGGGACAGGGAAAACTATGGCTACACCTTC
size: .; V: TRBV6-1; D: TRBD1; J: TRBJ1-1; CDR3: CASSDRGQGARAEAFF; DNA: TGTGCCAGCAGTGACCGAGGACAGGGGGCCAGGGCTGAAGCTTTCTTT
size: .; V: TRBV5-6; D: TRBD1; J: TRBJ2-7; CDR3: CASSLVDRGRLEQYF; DNA: TGTGCCAGCAGCTTGGTAGACAGGGGGCGCCTCGAGCAGTACTTC
size: few; V: TRBV19; D: .; J: TRBJ1-4; CDR3: CASSIQGEKLFF; DNA: TGTGCCAGTAGTATCCAGGGTGAAAAACTGTTTTTT
size: .; V: TRBV30; D: .; J: TRBJ1-3; CDR3: CALQSSGNTIYF; DNA: TGTGCCCTACAGAGCTCTGGAAACACCATATATTTT
size: .; V: TRBV11-2; D: .; J: TRBJ2-5; CDR3: CASSLGAGSQETQYF; DNA: TGTGCCAGCAGCTTAGGGGCAGGATCTCAAGAGACCCAGTACTTC
size: .; V: TRBV14; D: TRBD2; J: TRBJ2-7; CDR3: CASSQEGRDEQYF; DNA: TGTGCCAGCAGCCAAGAGGGGAGGGACGAGCAGTACTTC
size: .; V: TRBV5-1; D: TRBD1; J: TRBJ1-2; CDR3: CASSFSTGADGYTF; DNA: TGCGCCAGCAGCTTCTCGACAGGGGCGGATGGCTACACCTTC
size: .; V: TRBV5-5; D: .; J: TRBJ1-1; CDR3: CASSFEVLRGFRNTEAFF; DNA: TGTGCCAGCAGCTTTGAAGTTTTAAGGGGATTTCGGAACACTGAAGCTTTCTTT
size: .; V: TRBV5-8; D: .; J: TRBJ1-2; CDR3: CASSPLTYYLDGHTF; DNA: TGTGCCAGCAGTCCACTGACTTACTACTTGGATGGCCACACCTTC
size: .; V: TRBV7-9; D: TRBD1; J: TRBJ1-6; CDR3: CASSTDRGLLRSPLHF; DNA: TGTGCCAGCAGCACCGACAGGGGGCTTCTCCGTTCACCCCTCCACTTT
size: .; V: TRBV6-2/TRBV6-3; D: TRBD1; J: TRBJ1-2; CDR3: CASSPVRDSLGYTF; DNA: TGTGCCAGCAGTCCCGTAAGGGACAGCCTCGGCTACACCTTC
size: few; V: TRBV5-1; D: .; J: TRBJ2-1; CDR3: CASSLEGINEQFF; DNA: TGCGCCAGCAGCTTAGAGGGTATCAATGAGCAGTTCTTC
size: .; V: TRBV24-1; D: .; J: TRBJ1-2; CDR3: CATSDYQGGYTF; DNA: TGTGCCACCAGTGATTATCAGGGTGGCTACACCTTC
size: .; V: TRBV15; D: .; J: TRBJ2-3; CDR3: CATSRDSNPDTQYF; DNA: TGTGCCACCAGCAGAGATAGTAACCCAGATACGCAGTATTTT
size: .; V: TRBV5-4; D: .; J: TRBJ1-3; CDR3: CASSFGQSGNTIYF; DNA: TGTGCCAGCAGCTTTGGCCAGTCTGGAAACACCATATATTTT
size: .; V: TRBV3-1/TRBV3-2; D: TRBD1; J: TRBJ2-2; CDR3: CASSARQGYTGELFF; DNA: TGTGCCAGCAGCGCCCGACAGGGTTACACCGGGGAGCTGTTTTTT
size: .; V: TRBV5-5; D: TRBD1; J: TRBJ1-6; CDR3: CASSLQGAGNSPLHF; DNA: TGTGCCAGCAGCTTACAGGGGGCAGGTAATTCACCCCTCCACTTT
size: .; V: TRBV9; D: TRBD1; J: TRBJ1-2; CDR3: CASSYGQGSYGYTF; DNA: TGTGCCAGCAGCTATGGACAGGGGAGCTATGGCTACACCTTC
size: .; V: TRBV4-3; D: TRBD2; J: TRBJ2-7; CDR3: CASSQELAGVMSSYEQYF; DNA: TGCGCCAGCAGCCAAGAACTAGCGGGGGTAATGAGCTCCTACGAGCAGTACTTC
size: .; V: TRBV18; D: TRBD1; J: TRBJ1-2; CDR3: CASSPGQGRSNYGYTF; DNA: TGTGCCAGCTCACCGGGACAGGGTAGATCTAACTATGGCTACACCTTC
size: .; V: TRBV30; D: TRBD2; J: TRBJ2-3; CDR3: CAWSGWTSGGDDTQYF; DNA: TGTGCCTGGAGTGGTTGGACTAGCGGGGGGGACGATACGCAGTATTTT
size: .; V: TRBV11-2; D: .; J: TRBJ2-7; CDR3: CASSLGQVYEQYF; DNA: TGTGCCAGCAGCTTAGGGCAGGTCTACGAGCAGTACTTC
size: .; V: TRBV7-2; D: TRBD2; J: TRBJ2-5; CDR3: CASSAGLAGGETQYF; DNA: TGTGCCAGCAGCGCCGGACTAGCGGGAGGAGAGACCCAGTACTTC
size: .; V: TRBV9; D: TRBD2; J: TRBJ2-3; CDR3: CASSAGGLTDTQYF; DNA: TGTGCCAGCAGCGCGGGGGGGCTCACAGATACGCAGTATTTT
size: .; V: TRBV19; D: TRBD1; J: TRBJ2-5; CDR3: CASSRQGASQTQYF; DNA: TGTGCCAGTAGCCGACAGGGGGCGTCTCAGACCCAGTACTTC
size: .; V: TRBV19; D: TRBD1; J: TRBJ1-3; CDR3: CASSTSGIPQRDRGLSSGNTIYF; DNA: TGTGCCAGTAGTACGAGTGGCATACCGCAACGGGACAGGGGGTTAAGCTCTGGAAACACCATATATTTT
size: few; V: TRBV5-1; D: .; J: TRBJ1-1; CDR3: CASSPAGGLPFF; DNA: TGCGCCAGCAGCCCCGCCGGGGGTCTCCCTTTCTTT
size: .; V: TRBV5-6; D: TRBD1; J: TRBJ2-7; CDR3: CASRQGAGEQYF; DNA: TGTGCCAGCAGACAGGGGGCTGGGGAGCAGTACTTC
size: many; V: TRBV5-6; D: TRBD1; J: TRBJ2-7; CDR3: CASSLDRGYEQYF; DNA: TGTGCCAGCAGCTTGGACAGGGGTTACGAGCAGTACTTC
size: .; V: TRBV18; D: .; J: TRBJ1-1; CDR3: CASSPSLRGTEAFF; DNA: TGTGCCAGCTCACCCTCATTGAGGGGGACTGAAGCTTTCTTT
size: once; V: TRBV18; D: TRBD1; J: TRBJ1-3; CDR3: CASSPSWTGTSGNTIYF; DNA: TGTGCCAGCTCACCTTCCTGGACAGGAACATCTGGAAACACCATATATTTT
size: .; V: TRBV12-3/TRBV12-4; D: .; J: TRBJ2-1; CDR3: CASSALGEGEQFF; DNA: TGTGCCAGTTCCGCATTAGGGGAAGGCGAGCAGTTCTTC
size: .; V: TRBV24-1; D: .; J: TRBJ1-1; CDR3: CATSSLGATEAFF; DNA: TGTGCCACCAGCTCCTTGGGGGCCACTGAAGCTTTCTTT
size: .; V: TRBV12-3/TRBV12-4; D: .; J: TRBJ2-5; CDR3: CASSNQETQYF; DNA: TGTGCCAGCAGCAACCAAGAGACCCAGTACTTC
size: few; V: TRBV6-1; D: .; J: TRBJ1-6; CDR3: CASSDRVYNSPLHF; DNA: TGTGCCAGCAGTGACAGGGTCTATAATTCACCCCTCCACTTT
size: once; V: TRBV13; D: TRBD2; J: TRBJ2-5; CDR3: CASRSARGGSPETQYF; DNA: TGTGCCAGCCGGTCGGCGCGGGGGGGAAGTCCAGAGACCCAGTACTTC
size: once; V: TRBV5-8; D: .; J: TRBJ1-4; CDR3: CASSFSGGKGEKLFF; DNA: TGTGCCAGCAGCTTCTCCGGGGGGAAGGGTGAAAAACTGTTTTTT
size: few; V: TRBV7-2; D: .; J: TRBJ2-5; CDR3: CASSFGGGTQETQYF; DNA: TGTGCCAGCAGCTTCGGCGGGGGCACCCAAGAGACCCAGTACTTC
size: once; V: TRBV5-1; D: TRBD1; J: TRBJ2-7; CDR3: CASSTGTGVRAYEQYF; DNA: TGCGCCAGCAGCACCGGGACAGGGGTTCGGGCCTACGAGCAGTACTTC
size: few; V: TRBV30; D: .; J: TRBJ1-5; CDR3: CAWSIHYSNQPQHF; DNA: TGTGCCTGGAGTATACATTATAGCAATCAGCCCCAGCATTTT
size: .; V: TRBV5-5; D: TRBD2; J: TRBJ2-2; CDR3: CASSLSPSGTTGELFF; DNA: TGTGCCAGCAGCTTGTCTCCTAGCGGAACCACCGGGGAGCTGTTTTTT
size: .; V: TRBV3-1/TRBV3-2; D: .; J: TRBJ2-2; CDR3: CASSPSTVTGELFF; DNA: TGTGCCAGCAGCCCCTCAACGGTAACCGGGGAGCTGTTTTTT
size: .; V: TRBV7-3; D: TRBD1; J: TRBJ1-1; CDR3: CASSGGTGTSEAFF; DNA: TGTGCCAGCAGCGGGGGGACAGGGACCTCTGAAGCTTTCTTT
size: few; V: TRBV30; D: .; J: TRBJ1-3; CDR3: CAWSVSSGNTIYF; DNA: TGTGCCTGGAGTGTTAGCTCTGGAAACACCATATATTTT
size: .; V: TRBV9; D: TRBD1; J: TRBJ2-2; CDR3: CASSTGQGPNTGELFF; DNA: TGTGCCAGCAGCACAGGACAGGGTCCGAACACCGGGGAGCTGTTTTTT